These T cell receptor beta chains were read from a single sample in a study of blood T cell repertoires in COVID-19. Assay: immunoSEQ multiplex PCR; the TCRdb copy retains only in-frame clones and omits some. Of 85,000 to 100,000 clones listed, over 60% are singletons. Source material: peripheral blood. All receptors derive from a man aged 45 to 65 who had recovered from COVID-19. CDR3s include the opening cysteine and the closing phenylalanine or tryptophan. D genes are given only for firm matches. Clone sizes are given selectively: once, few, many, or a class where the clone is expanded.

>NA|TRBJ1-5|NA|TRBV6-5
CASSGHLRNQPQHF
TGTGCCAGCAGCGGACATCTAAGGAATCAGCCCCAGCATTTT
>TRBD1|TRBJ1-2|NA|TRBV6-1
CASSEVQTGYYGYTF
TGTGCCAGCAGTGAAGTGCAGACAGGGTACTATGGCTACACCTTC
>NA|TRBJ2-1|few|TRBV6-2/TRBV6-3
CASSYRAGWMNEQFF
TGTGCCAGCAGTTACAGGGCGGGATGGATGAATGAGCAGTTCTTC
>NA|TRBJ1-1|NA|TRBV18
CASGMDRNTEAFF
TGTGCCAGCGGAATGGACAGGAACACTGAAGCTTTCTTT
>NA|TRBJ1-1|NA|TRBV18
CASSGGVNTEAFF
TGTGCCAGCTCTGGGGGGGTGAACACTGAAGCTTTCTTT
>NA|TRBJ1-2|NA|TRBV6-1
CASSDFRGYTF
TGTGCCAGCAGTGATTTTCGTGGCTACACCTTC
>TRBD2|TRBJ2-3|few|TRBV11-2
CASSPSGGRRPDTQYF
TGTGCCAGCAGCCCCAGCGGCGGGAGAAGGCCAGATACGCAGTATTTT
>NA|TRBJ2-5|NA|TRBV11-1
CASSLAPRAWETQYF
TGTGCCAGCAGCTTAGCGCCCAGGGCATGGGAGACCCAGTACTTC
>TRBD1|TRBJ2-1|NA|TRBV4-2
CASSRDRGNEQFF
TGTGCCAGCAGCCGGGACAGGGGTAATGAGCAGTTCTTC
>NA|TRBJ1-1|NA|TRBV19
CASSTQPYLGWLTEAFF
TGTGCCAGTAGTACACAACCATACCTGGGCTGGCTCACTGAAGCTTTCTTT
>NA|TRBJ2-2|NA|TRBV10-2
CASWNRNTGELFF
TGCGCCAGCTGGAACAGGAACACCGGGGAGCTGTTTTTT
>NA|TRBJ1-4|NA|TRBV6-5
CASSYRGSDEKLFF
TGTGCCAGCAGTTACAGGGGATCAGACGAAAAACTGTTTTTT
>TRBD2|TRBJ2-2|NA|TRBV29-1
CSALAGAGKTGELFF
TGCAGCGCCCTAGCGGGGGCTGGGAAAACCGGGGAGCTGTTTTTT
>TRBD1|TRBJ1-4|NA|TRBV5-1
CASSTGVNEKLFF
TGCGCCAGCTCGACAGGGGTTAATGAAAAACTGTTTTTT
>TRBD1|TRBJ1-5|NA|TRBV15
CATSRDRGQGGQPQHF
TGTGCCACCAGCAGAGATAGAGGACAGGGGGGACAGCCCCAGCATTTT
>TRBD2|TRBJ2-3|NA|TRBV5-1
CASSPGGSTDTQYF
TGCGCCAGCAGCCCGGGGGGTAGCACAGATACGCAGTATTTT
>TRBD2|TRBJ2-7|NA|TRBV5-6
CASSLWGGRGYEQYF
TGTGCCAGCAGCTTATGGGGAGGGAGAGGATACGAGCAGTACTTC
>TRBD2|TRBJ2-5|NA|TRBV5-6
CASSFTLLAGVEETQYF
TGTGCCAGCAGCTTTACCCTACTAGCGGGGGTGGAAGAGACCCAGTACTTC
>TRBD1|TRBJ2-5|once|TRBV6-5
CASSYSYRGLGETQYF
TGTGCCAGCAGTTACTCGTACAGGGGGCTAGGAGAGACCCAGTACTTC
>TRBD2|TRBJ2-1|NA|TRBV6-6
CASSPVTGGMNEQFF
TGTGCCAGCAGTCCTGTCACGGGAGGGATGAATGAGCAGTTCTTC
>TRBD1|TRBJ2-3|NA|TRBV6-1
CASSGGQSPSTDTQYF
TGTGCCAGCAGTGGGGGACAGAGCCCTAGCACAGATACGCAGTATTTT
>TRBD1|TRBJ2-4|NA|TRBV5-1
CASSDGTGSKNIQYF
TGCGCCAGCAGCGATGGGACAGGGTCCAAAAACATTCAGTACTTC
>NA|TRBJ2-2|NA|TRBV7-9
CASSNQGSQNTGELFF
TGTGCCAGCAGTAACCAGGGGTCTCAGAACACCGGGGAGCTGTTTTTT
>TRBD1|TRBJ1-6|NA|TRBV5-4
CASSFGQGDSPLHF
TGTGCCAGCAGCTTCGGACAGGGGGATTCACCCCTCCACTTT
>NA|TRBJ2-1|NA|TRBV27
CASSLRNEQFF
TGTGCCAGCAGTTTACGCAATGAGCAGTTCTTC
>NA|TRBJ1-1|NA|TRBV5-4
CASSQQGDTEAFF
TGTGCCAGCAGCCAACAAGGGGACACTGAAGCTTTCTTT
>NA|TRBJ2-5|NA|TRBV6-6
CASNPHRGQETQYF
TGTGCCAGCAATCCACATCGGGGACAAGAGACCCAGTACTTC
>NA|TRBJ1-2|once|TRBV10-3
CAISEDRNYGYTF
TGTGCCATCAGTGAGGACAGAAACTATGGCTACACCTTC
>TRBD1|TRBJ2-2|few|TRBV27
CASSPGTGRTGELFF
TGTGCCAGCAGTCCGGGGACAGGGCGGACCGGGGAGCTGTTTTTT
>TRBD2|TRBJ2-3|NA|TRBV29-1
CSVGRGLETDTQYF
TGCAGCGTGGGGAGGGGCCTTGAGACAGATACGCAGTATTTT
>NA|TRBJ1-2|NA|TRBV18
CASSPLSGDSHGYTF
TGTGCCAGCTCGCCATTGTCAGGGGATTCGCATGGCTACACCTTC
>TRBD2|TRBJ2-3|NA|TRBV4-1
CASSRSGRADTQYF
TGCGCCAGCAGCCGTAGCGGGAGGGCAGATACGCAGTATTTT
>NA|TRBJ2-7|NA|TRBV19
CASRDPAGKDYEQYF
TGTGCCAGTAGGGATCCGGCGGGAAAAGACTACGAGCAGTACTTC
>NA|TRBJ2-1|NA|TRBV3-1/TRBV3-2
CASSQVPGRTEQFF
TGTGCCAGCAGCCAAGTCCCGGGGAGGACGGAGCAGTTCTTC
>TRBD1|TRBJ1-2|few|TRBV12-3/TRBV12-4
CASSNRQGSYTF
TGTGCCAGCAGCAACAGACAGGGAAGCTACACCTTC
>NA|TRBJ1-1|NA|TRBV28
CASTSYTREAFF
TGTGCCAGCACCTCATATACCCGGGAGGCTTTCTTT
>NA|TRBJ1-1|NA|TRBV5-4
CASSGAWGNTEAFF
TGTGCCAGCAGCGGGGCGTGGGGGAACACTGAAGCTTTCTTT
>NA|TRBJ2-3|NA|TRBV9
CASSVSPRDTQYF
TGTGCCAGCAGCGTGAGTCCTCGAGATACGCAGTATTTT
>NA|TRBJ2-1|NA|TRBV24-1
CATSAPSSSSYNEQFF
TGTGCCACCAGTGCTCCGTCTAGTAGCTCCTACAATGAGCAGTTCTTC
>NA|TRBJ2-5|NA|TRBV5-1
CASSLESAQTQYF
TGCGCCAGCAGCTTGGAGAGCGCCCAGACCCAGTACTTC
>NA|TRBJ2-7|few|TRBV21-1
CASSKGSQTYEQYF
TGTGCCAGCAGCAAAGGGAGTCAAACCTACGAGCAGTACTTC
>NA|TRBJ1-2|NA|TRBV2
CASSEAYGYTF
TGTGCCAGCAGTGAGGCCTATGGCTACACCTTC
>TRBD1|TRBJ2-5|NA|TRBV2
CAGQGEAKTQYF
TGTGCCGGACAGGGTGAGGCAAAGACCCAGTACTTC
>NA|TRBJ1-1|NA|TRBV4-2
CASSQERGVGEAFF
TGTGCCAGCAGCCAAGAAAGGGGCGTGGGTGAAGCTTTCTTT
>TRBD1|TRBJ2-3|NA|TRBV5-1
CASRSTGGTDTQYF
TGCGCCAGCAGATCGACAGGGGGCACAGATACGCAGTATTTT
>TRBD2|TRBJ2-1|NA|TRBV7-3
CASSFGLALYNEQFF
TGTGCCAGCAGCTTTGGACTAGCGTTGTACAATGAGCAGTTCTTC
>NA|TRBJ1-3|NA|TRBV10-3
CAIGQKGTGNTIYF
TGTGCCATCGGTCAAAAGGGGACTGGAAACACCATATATTTT
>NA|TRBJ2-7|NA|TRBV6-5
CASTQGTEQYF
TGTGCCAGCACCCAGGGGACCGAGCAGTACTTC